The sequence of this T cell receptor (beta chain) was determined in a study of T cell changes during pregnancy in multiple sclerosis. V was pared by 4 bases and J by 0 bases, with 3 bases of the junction left unmatched. This CDR3 has 17 amino acids. In germline, CDR1 is SGHNT, CDR2 YYREEE (reference sequence). The repertoire was sequenced with immunoSEQ multiplex PCR; TCRdb's copy has only in-frame clones and lacks some. The sample comprises approximately 100,000 clones, roughly nine tenths of which are singletons, and about 0.93% rests with the top ten. The sequence was obtained from a female donor with multiple sclerosis, enrolled in a pregnancy study. This chain joins TRBV5-4 and TRBJ2-1; 14 bases map to TRBD2. The sample was peripheral blood, taken after pregnancy. CDR3: CASSRTSGRPSYNEQFF. The CDR3 region has the DNA TGTGCCAGCAGCCGGACTAGCGGGAGGCCCTCCTACAATGAGCAGTTCTTC. Based on the CDR3 plus reference TRBV5-4 and TRBJ2-1, the full variable domain is ETGVTQSPTHLIKTRGQQVTLRCSSQSGHNTVSWYQQALGQGPQFIFQYYREEENGRGNFPPRFSGLQFPNYSSELNVNALELDDSALYLCASSRTSGRPSYNEQFFGPGTRLTVL.